The 4 T cell receptor beta chains below were found in one sample sequenced in a study of OX40 agonist ivuxolimab in advanced cancers. Data came from immunoSEQ multiplex PCR; TCRdb stores just in-frame clones and leaves some out. Of some 84,000 clones listed, about 92% were seen once; the top ten hold 7% to 9.5%. Specimen: CD4+ or CD8+ T cells sorted from blood, collected in a trial of the OX40 agonist ivuxolimab. These receptors came from an adult with an advanced solid tumor such as melanoma, head and neck, liver or kidney cancer.

The chain joins TRBV27 to TRBJ2-1; D unresolved. Trimming took 2 bases from V and 6 from J, leaving 5 bases between them. The CDR3 runs 12 residues. CDR1 and CDR2 from the germline V gene are MNHEY and SMNVEV (reference sequence). The CDR3 DNA follows: TGTGCCAGCAGTTTACAAGGCAATGAGCAGTTCTTC. This sequence encodes CASSLQGNEQFF.

This chain uses TRBV5-6 with TRBJ2-5, with TRBD1 as a possible D gene (6 bases). The CDR3 runs 14 residues. The V end lost 2 bases, the J end lost 4 bases, and 12 bases lay between the germline ends. CDR1 is SGHDT and CDR2 is YYEEEE in the germline V gene. The CDR3 DNA reads TGTGCCAGCAGCTTAACAGGGACGGGAGAGACCCAGTACTTC. As protein: CASSLTGTGETQYF. The full variable domain, completed using reference TRBV5-6 and TRBJ2-5, is DAGVTQSPTHLIKTRGQQVTLRCSPKSGHDTVSWYQQALGQGPQFIFQYYEEEERQRGNFPDRFSGHQFPNYSSELNVNALLLGDSALYLCASSLTGTGETQYFGPGTRLLVL.

The chain joins TRBV19 to TRBJ1-1, with D unresolved. The CDR3 contains 16 residues. Trimming pared 0 bases from V and 1 base from J, leaving 12 bases between. CDR1 is LNHDA, CDR2 SQIVND, per germline (reference sequence). CDR3 amino acids: CASSIDLGLENTEAFF. CDR3 in DNA: TGTGCCAGTAGTATAGACTTAGGGTTGGAGAACACTGAAGCTTTCTTT.

The chain couples TRBV4-2 to TRBJ1-1; possible D gene TRBD1, 5 bases. This CDR3 has 15 amino acids. The germline V and J ends were trimmed by 1 base and 0 bases, with 9 bases remaining between them. From germline, CDR1 is LGHNA and CDR2 YNFKEQ. The CDR3 coding sequence is TGTGCCAGCAGCCAAGTCGGGGGGATGAACACTGAAGCTTTCTTT. Amino acid sequence: CASSQVGGMNTEAFF.